This entry concerns a single TCR beta chain. Its antigen is currently unknown. These data belong to a study of T cell responses to AZD1222 COVID-19 vaccine. Study results and limitations: A reported finding is that nearly half of spike-specific TCRs target unmutated variant regions. Just a handful of AZD1222 recipients tested seropositive at baseline. Scientists sampled the repertoires only once the peak T cell response had passed.

After removal of 2 bases from V and 3 bases from J, the junction contained 10 bases not matched to a gene. Germline assignment: CDR1 LGHNA and CDR2 YNFKEQ. The CDR3 is made up of 17 amino acids. Some clones are missing from TCRdb's copy, which holds only in-frame ones; the method was immunoSEQ multiplex PCR. The data show around 210,000 clones, approximately 94% seen once. The receptor comes from an adult who received the MenACWY meningococcal vaccine as a control. Sample: peripheral blood, taken 28 days after the second dose of the MenACWY control vaccine. The rearrangement links TRBV4-2 to TRBJ1-1, with TRBD1 matching 9 bases. CDR3 protein: CASSQKTGGVSYTEAFF. CDR3 in DNA: TGTGCCAGCAGCCAAAAGACAGGGGGGGTTTCATACACTGAAGCTTTCTTT.